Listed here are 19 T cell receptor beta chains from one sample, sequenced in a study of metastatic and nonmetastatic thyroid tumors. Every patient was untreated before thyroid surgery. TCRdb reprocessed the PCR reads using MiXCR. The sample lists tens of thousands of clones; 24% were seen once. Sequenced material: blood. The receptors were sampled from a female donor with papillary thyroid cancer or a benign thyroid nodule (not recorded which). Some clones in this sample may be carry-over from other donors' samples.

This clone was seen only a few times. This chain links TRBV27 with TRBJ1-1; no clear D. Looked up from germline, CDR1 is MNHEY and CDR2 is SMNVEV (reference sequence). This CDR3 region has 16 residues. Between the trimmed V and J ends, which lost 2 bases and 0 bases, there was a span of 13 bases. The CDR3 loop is CASSLDPQAMNTEAFF. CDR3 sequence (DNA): TGTGCCAGCAGTTTAGACCCTCAGGCCATGAACACTGAAGCTTTCTTT.

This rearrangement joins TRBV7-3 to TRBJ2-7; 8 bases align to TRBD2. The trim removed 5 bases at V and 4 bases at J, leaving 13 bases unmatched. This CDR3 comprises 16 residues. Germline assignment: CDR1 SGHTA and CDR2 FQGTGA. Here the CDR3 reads CASSPRAGAPRYEQYV. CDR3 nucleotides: TGTGCCAGCAGCCCAAGAGCGGGAGCTCCGCGTTACGAGCAGTACGTC.

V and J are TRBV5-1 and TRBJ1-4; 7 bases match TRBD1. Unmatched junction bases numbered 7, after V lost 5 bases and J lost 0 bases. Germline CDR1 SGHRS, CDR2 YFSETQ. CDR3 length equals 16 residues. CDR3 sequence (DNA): TGCGCCAGCAGTTACACAGGGGCTGCAACTAATGAAAAACTGTTTTTT. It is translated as CASSYTGAATNEKLFF.

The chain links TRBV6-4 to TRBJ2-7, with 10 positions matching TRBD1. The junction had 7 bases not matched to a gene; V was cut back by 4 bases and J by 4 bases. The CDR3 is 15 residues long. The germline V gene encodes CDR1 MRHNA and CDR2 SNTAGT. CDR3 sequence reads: CASSGTGTGVYEQYF. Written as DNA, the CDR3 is TGTGCCAGCAGTGGTACCGGGACAGGGGTGTACGAGCAGTACTTC.

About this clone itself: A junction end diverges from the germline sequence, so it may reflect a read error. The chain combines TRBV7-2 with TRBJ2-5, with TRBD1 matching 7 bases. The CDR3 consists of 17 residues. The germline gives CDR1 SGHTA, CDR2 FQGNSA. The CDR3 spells CASSPPLGTVDQETQYF. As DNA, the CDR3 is TGTGCCAGCAGCCCTCCCCTGGGGACAGTCGACCAAGAGACACAGTACTTC. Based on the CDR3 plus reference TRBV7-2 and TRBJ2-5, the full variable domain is GAGVSQSPSNKVTEKGKDVELRCDPISGHTALYWYRQSLGQGLEFLIYFQGNSAPDKSGLPSDRFSAERTGGSVSTLTIQRTQQEDSAVYLCASSPPLGTVDQETQYFGPGTRLLVL.

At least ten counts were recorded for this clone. CDR3 loop: CSAGSGSSTDTQYF. CDR3 nucleotide sequence: TGCAGTGCTGGAAGCGGGAGCAGCACAGATACGCAGTATTTT. The chain carries TRBV20-1 and TRBJ2-3, with TRBD2 matching over 8 bases. This CDR3 region has 14 residues. Germline CDR1 DFQATT, CDR2 SNEGSKA (reference sequence). V dropped 5 bases and J dropped 0; count of bases not matched to a gene: 4.

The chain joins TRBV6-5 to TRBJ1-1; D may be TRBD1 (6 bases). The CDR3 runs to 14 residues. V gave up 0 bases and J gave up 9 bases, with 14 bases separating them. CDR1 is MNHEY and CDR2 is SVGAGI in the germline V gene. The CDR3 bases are TGTGCCAGCAGTTACTCGATGGAGGGGGTTAAAGCTTTCTTT. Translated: CASSYSMEGVKAFF.

CDR3 in DNA: TGTGCCAGCTCACCCACTAGCGCAGATACGCAGTATTTT. This gives the protein CASSPTSADTQYF. The chain joins TRBV18 to TRBJ2-3, with 7 bases fitting TRBD2. This CDR3 contains 13 residues. V shed 3 bases and J 4 bases; nucleotides not matched to a gene: 1. The germline CDR1 and CDR2 sequences are KGHSH and LQKENI.

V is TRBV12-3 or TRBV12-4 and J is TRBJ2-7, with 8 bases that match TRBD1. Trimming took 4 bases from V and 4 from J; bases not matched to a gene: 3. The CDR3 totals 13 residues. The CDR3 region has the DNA TGTGCCAGCAGTTCGGACAGGGATTACGAGCAGTACTTC. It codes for CASSSDRDYEQYF.

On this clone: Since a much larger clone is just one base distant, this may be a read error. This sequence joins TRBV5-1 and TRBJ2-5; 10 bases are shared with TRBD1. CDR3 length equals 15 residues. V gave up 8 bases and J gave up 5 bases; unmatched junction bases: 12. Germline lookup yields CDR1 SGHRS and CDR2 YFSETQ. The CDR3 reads CARSIGQGGTETQYF. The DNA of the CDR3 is TGCGCCAGAAGCATCGGACAGGGGGGGACGGAGACCCAGTACTTC.

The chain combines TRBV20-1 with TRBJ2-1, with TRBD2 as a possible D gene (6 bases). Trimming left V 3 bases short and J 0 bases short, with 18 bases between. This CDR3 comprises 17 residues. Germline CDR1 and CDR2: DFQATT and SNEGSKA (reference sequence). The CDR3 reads CSARDQRASSSYNEQFF. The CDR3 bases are TGCAGTGCTAGGGACCAGCGGGCTTCGAGCTCCTACAATGAGCAGTTCTTC.

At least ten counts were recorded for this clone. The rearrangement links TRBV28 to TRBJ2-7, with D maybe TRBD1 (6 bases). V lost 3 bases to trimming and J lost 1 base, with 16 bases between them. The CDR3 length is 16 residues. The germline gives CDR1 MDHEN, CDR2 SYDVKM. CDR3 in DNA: TGTGCCAGCAGTTTTGGTTACCAGGGGCAATCCTACGAGCAGTACTTC. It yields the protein CASSFGYQGQSYEQYF.

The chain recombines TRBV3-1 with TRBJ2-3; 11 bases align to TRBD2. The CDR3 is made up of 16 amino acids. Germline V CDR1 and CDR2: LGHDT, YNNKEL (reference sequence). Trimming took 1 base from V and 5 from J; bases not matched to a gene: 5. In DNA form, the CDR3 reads TGTGCCAGCAGCCAAGGTTCCGGGACTAGCGGAGATACGCAGTATTTT. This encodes CASSQGSGTSGDTQYF.

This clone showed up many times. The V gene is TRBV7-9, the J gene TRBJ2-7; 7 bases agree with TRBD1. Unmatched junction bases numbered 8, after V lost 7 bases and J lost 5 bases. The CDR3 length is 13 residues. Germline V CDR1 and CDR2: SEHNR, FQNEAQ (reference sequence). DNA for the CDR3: TGTGCCAGCAACTGGGACAGTTTTGACGAGCAGTACTTC. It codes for CASNWDSFDEQYF.

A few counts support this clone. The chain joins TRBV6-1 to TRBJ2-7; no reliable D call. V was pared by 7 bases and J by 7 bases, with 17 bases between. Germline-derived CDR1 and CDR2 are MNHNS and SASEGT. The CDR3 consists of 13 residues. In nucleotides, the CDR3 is TGTGCCAGCATCCCCAGTGAAGAACGAGAGCAGTACTTC. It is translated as CASIPSEEREQYF.

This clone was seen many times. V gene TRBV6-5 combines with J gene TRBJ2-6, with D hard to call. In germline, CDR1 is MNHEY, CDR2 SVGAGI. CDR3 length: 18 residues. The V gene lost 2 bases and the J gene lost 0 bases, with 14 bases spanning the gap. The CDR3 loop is CASSYGSGTLSGANVLTF. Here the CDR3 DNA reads TGTGCCAGCAGTTACGGTTCAGGTACCCTCTCTGGGGCCAACGTCCTGACTTTC.

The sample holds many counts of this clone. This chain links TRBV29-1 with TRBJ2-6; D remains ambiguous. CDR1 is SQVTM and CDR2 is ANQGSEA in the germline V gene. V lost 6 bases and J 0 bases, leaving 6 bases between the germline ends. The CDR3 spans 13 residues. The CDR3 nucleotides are TGCAGCGTCCTGTTCTCTGGGGCCAACGTCCTGACTTTC. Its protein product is CSVLFSGANVLTF.

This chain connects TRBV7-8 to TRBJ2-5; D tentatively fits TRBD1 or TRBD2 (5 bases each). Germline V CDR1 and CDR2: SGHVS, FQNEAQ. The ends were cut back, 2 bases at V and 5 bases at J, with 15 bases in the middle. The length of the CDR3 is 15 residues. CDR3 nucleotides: TGTGCCAGCAGCTTAATCCCGCAGGGCGGGGAGACCCAGTACTTC. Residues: CASSLIPQGGETQYF.

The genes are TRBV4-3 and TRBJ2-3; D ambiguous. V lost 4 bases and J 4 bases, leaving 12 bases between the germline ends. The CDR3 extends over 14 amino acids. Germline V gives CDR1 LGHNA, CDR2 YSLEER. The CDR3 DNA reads TGCGCCAGCAGCCCCCGGCCGGTTCCAGATACGCAGTATTTT. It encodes CASSPRPVPDTQYF.